The 3 T cell receptor beta chains in this list originate from one sample, sequenced in a study of blood T cells in healthy people across ages. Primers used in a second PCR of roughly 7 to 11 cycles were a sample-barcoded 5' primer and a J-beta primer mix. TCRdb called the 5' RACE reads again in MiXCR, with one record for every CDR3 protein. The table lists some 860,000 distinct CDR3 sequences, about 61% of them singletons. Sequencing was performed on blood. These receptors all come from a man aged 35 to 55 in good health.

The chain combines TRBV12-3 or TRBV12-4 with TRBJ2-5, with D uncertain. Trimming shortened V by 7 bases and J by 5 bases, and 14 bases separated the two germline ends. The CDR3 spans 13 residues. CDR3 coding DNA: TGTGCCAGCACCTTGGGTGTTGTGGAGACCCAGTACTTC. It is translated as CASTLGVVETQYF.

The V call is TRBV21-1, the J call TRBJ2-3; the D call TRBD1 from the table was never checked on the DNA. TRBV21-1 is deemed a pseudogene. The CDR3 contains 18 residues. The CDR3 DNA is TGTACCAGCAGCAAAGCGCGAATACGGGACAGGGGAACAGATACGCAGTATTTT. Translating gives CTSSKARIRDRGTDTQYF.

CDR3 in DNA: TGCGCCAGCAGCTTCCGAAAGGATGGCGAGCAGTACTTC. This gives the protein CASSFRKDGEQYF. The chain carries TRBV5-1 and TRBJ2-4; D unresolved. The last part of the DNA fits TRBJ2-7 better; the J call may be wrong. The CDR3 has 13 amino acids. Germline CDR1 reads SGHRS; CDR2 reads YFSETQ.